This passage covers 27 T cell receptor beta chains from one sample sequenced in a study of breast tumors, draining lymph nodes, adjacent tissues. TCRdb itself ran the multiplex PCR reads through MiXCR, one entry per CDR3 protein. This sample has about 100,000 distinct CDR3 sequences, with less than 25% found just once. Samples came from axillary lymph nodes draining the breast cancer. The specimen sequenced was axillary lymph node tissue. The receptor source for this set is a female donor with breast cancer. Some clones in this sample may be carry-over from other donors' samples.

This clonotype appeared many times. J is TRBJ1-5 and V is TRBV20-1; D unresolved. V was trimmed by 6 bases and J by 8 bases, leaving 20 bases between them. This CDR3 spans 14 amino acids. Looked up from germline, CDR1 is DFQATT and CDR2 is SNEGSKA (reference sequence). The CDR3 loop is CSAAIPPMNKPQHF. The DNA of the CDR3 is TGCAGTGCCGCAATCCCGCCAATGAATAAGCCCCAGCATTTT.

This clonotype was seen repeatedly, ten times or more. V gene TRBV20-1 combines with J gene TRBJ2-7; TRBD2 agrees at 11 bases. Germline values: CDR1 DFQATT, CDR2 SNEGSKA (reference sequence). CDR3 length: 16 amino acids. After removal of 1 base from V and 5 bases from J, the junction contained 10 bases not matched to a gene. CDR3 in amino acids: CSARVRSASGRNEQYF. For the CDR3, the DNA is TGCAGTGCTAGAGTCAGGTCGGCTAGCGGGAGGAACGAGCAGTACTTC.

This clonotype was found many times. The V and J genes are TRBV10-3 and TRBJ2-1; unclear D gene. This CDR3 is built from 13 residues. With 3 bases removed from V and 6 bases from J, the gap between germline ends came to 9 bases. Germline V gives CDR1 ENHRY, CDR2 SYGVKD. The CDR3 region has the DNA TGTGCCATCAGTGAAAGGATTACCAATGAGCAGTTCTTC. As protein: CAISERITNEQFF.

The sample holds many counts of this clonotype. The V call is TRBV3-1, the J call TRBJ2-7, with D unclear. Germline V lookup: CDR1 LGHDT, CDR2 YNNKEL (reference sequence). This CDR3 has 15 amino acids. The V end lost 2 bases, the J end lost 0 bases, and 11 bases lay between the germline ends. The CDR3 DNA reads TGTGCCAGCAGCCAACGAACAGCCTCCTCCTACGAGCAGTACTTC. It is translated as CASSQRTASSYEQYF.

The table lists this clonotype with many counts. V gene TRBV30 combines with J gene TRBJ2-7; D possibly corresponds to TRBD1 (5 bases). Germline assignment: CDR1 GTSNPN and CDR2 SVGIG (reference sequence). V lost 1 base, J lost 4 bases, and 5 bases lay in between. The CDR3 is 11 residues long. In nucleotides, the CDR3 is TGTGCCTGGAGTGACAGGTACGAGCAGTACTTC. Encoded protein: CAWSDRYEQYF.

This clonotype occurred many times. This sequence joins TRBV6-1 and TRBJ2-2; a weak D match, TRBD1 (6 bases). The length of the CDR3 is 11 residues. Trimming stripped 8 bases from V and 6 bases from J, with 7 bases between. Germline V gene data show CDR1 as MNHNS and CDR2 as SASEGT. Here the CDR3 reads CASEGAGELFF. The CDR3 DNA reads TGTGCCAGCGAGGGGGCCGGGGAGCTGTTTTTT.

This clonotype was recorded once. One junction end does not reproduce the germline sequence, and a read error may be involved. CDR3 residues: CACSYGTGIYEQYF. The CDR3 nucleotides read TGTGCCTGCAGCTACGGGACAGGGATCTATGAGCAGTACTTC. This chain connects TRBV5-5 to TRBJ2-7; 9 bases line up with TRBD1. The germline CDR1 and CDR2 sequences are SGHKS and YYEKEE (reference sequence). The CDR3 runs to 14 residues.

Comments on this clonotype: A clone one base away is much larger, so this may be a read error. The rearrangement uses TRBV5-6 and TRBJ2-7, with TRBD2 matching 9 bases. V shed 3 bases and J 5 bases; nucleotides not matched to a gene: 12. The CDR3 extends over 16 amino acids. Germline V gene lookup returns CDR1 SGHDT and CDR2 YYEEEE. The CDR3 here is CASSYLGGRAAHEQYV. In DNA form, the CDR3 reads TGTGCCAGCAGCTATCTTGGCGGGAGGGCCGCCCACGAGCAGTACGTC.

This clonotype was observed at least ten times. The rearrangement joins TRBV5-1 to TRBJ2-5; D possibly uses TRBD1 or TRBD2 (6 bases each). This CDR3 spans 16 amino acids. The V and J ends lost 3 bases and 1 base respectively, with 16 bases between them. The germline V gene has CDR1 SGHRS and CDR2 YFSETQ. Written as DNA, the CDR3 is TGCGCCAGCAGCTCCGGTAGTGGGGGGCTCCAAGAGACCCAGTACTTC. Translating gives CASSSGSGGLQETQYF.

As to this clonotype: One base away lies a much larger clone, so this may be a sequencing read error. The CDR3 spells CACSQGWEKLFF. Written as DNA, the CDR3 is TGTGCCTGCAGCCAAGGATGGGAAAAACTGTTTTTT. This chain links TRBV14 with TRBJ1-4; D remains ambiguous. The V gene's germline CDR1 is SGHDN and CDR2 FVKESK. The CDR3 runs to 12 residues.

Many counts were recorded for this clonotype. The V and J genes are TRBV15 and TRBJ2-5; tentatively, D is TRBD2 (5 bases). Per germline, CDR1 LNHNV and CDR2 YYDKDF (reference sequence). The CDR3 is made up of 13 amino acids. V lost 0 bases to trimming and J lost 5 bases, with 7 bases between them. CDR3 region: CATSRDSGETQYF. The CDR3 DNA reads TGTGCCACCAGCAGAGATTCGGGGGAGACCCAGTACTTC.

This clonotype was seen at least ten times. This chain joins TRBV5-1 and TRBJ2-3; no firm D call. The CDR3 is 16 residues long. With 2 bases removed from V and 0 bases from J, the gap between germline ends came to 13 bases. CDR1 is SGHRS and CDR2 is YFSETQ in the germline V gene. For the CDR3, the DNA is TGCGCCAGCAGCTTATTCGCGTTGACTAGCACAGATACGCAGTATTTT. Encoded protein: CASSLFALTSTDTQYF.

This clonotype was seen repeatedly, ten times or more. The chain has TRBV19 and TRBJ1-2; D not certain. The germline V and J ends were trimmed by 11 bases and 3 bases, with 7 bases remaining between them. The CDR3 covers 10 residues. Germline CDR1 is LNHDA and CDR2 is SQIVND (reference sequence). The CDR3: CAVGDYGYTF. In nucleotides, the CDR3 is TGTGCCGTGGGTGACTATGGCTACACCTTC.

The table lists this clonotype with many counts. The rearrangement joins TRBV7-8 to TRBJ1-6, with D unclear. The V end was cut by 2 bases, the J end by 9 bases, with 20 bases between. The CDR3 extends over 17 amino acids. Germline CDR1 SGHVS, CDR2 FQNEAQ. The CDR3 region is CASSLSYGVRDSSPLHF. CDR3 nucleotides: TGTGCCAGCAGCTTAAGTTACGGGGTGAGAGATAGTTCACCCCTCCACTTT. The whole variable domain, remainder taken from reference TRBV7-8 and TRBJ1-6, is GAGVSQSPRYKVAKRGQDVALRCDPISGHVSLFWYQQALGQGPEFLTYFQNEAQLDKSGLPSDRFFAERPEGSVSTLKIQRTQQEDSAVYLCASSLSYGVRDSSPLHFGNGTRLTVT.

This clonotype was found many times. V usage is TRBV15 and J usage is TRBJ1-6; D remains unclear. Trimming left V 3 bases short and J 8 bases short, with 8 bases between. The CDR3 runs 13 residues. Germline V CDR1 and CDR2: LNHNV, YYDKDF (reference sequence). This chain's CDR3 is CATSSLLDSPLHF. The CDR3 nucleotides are TGTGCCACCAGCAGTCTGTTAGATTCACCCCTCCACTTT. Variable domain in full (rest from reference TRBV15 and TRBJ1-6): DAMVIQNPRYQVTQFGKPVTLSCSQTLNHNVMYWYQQKSSQAPKLLFHYYDKDFNNEADTPDNFQSRRPNTSFCFLDIRSPGLGDTAMYLCATSSLLDSPLHFGNGTRLTVT.

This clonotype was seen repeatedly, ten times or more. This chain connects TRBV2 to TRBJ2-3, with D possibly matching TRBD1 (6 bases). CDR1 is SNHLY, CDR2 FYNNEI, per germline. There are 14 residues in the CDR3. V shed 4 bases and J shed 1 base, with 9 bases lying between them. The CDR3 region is CASSGAGGTDTQYF. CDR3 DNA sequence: TGTGCCAGCAGTGGGGCAGGGGGCACAGATACGCAGTATTTT.

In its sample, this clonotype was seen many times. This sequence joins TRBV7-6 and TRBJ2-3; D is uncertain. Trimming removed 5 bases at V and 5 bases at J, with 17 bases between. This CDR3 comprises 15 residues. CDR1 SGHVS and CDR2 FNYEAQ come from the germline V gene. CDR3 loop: CASSLTDGQRDTQYF. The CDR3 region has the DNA TGTGCCAGCAGCCTCACTGATGGCCAGAGAGATACGCAGTATTTT.

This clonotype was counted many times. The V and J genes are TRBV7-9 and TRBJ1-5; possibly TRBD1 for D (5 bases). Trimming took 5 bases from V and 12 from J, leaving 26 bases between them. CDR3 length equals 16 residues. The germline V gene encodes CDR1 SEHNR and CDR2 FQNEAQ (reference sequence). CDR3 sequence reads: CASSQTDLFGTEVQHF. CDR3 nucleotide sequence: TGTGCCAGCAGCCAAACGGACCTTTTTGGGACTGAGGTCCAGCATTTT. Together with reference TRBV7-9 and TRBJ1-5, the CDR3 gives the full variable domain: DTGVSQNPRHKITKRGQNVTFRCDPISEHNRLYWYRQTLGQGPEFLTYFQNEAQLEKSRLLSDRFSAERPKGSFSTLEIQRTEQGDSAMYLCASSQTDLFGTEVQHFGDGTRLSIL.

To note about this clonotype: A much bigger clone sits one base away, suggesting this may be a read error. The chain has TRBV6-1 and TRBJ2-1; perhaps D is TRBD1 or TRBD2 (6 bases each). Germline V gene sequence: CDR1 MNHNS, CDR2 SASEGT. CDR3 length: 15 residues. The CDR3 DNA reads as TGTGCCAGCGGTGAAGCGCCGGGGGCGGTGAATGAGCAGTTCTTC. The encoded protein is CASGEAPGAVNEQFF.

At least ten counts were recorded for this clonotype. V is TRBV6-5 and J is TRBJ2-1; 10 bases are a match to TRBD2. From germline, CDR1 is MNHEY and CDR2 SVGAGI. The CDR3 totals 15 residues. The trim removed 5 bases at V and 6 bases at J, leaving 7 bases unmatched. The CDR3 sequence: CASSLKRGGINEQFF. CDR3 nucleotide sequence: TGTGCCAGCAGTCTTAAGCGGGGGGGCATCAATGAGCAGTTCTTC.

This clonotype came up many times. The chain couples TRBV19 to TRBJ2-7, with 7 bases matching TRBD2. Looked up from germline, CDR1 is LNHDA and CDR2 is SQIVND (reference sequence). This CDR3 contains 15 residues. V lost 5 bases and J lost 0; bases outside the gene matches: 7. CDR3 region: CASSSGGSPSYEQYF. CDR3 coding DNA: TGTGCCAGTAGTTCGGGCGGGAGTCCCTCCTACGAGCAGTACTTC.

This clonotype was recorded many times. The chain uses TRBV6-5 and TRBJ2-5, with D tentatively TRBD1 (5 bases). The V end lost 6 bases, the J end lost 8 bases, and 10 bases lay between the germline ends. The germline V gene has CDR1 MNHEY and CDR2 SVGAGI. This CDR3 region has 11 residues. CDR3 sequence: CASRAGITQYF. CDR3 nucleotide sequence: TGTGCCAGCAGGGCAGGGATAACCCAGTACTTC.

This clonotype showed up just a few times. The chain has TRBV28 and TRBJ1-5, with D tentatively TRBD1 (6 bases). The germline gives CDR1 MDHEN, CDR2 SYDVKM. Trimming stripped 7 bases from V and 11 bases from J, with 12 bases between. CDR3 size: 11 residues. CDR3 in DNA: TGTGCCAGCACTATACAGGGAACCCAGCATTTT. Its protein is CASTIQGTQHF. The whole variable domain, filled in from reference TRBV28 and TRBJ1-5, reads DVKVTQSSRYLVKRTGEKVFLECVQDMDHENMFWYRQDPGLGLRLIYFSYDVKMKEKGDIPEGYSVSREKKERFSLILESASTNQTSMYLCASTIQGTQHFGDGTRLSIL.

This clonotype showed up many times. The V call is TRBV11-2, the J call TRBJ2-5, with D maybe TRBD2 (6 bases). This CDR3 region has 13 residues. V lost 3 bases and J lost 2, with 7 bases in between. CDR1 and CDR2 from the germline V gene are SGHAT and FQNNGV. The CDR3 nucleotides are TGTGCCAGCAGCTTGGGGAGGCAAGAGACCCAGTACTTC. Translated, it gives CASSLGRQETQYF.

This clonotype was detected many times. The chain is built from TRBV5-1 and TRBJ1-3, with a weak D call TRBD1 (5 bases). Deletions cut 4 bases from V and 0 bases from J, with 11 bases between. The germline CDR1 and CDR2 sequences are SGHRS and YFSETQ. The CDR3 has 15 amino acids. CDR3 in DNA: TGCGCCAGCAGCGAGGGGCTCTACTCTGGAAACACCATATATTTT. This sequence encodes CASSEGLYSGNTIYF.

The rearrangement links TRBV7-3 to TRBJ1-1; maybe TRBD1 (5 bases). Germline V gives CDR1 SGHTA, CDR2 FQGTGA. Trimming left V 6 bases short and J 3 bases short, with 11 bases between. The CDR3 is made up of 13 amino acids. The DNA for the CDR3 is TGTGCCAGCAGTGGGGGGAGGTACACTGAAGCTTTCTTT. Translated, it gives CASSGGRYTEAFF.

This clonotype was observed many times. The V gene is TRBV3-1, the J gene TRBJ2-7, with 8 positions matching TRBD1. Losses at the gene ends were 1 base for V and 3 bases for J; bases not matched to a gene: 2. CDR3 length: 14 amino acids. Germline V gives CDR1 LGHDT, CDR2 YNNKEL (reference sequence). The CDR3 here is CASSQVQGVYEQYF. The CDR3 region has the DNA TGTGCCAGCAGCCAAGTACAGGGGGTCTACGAGCAGTACTTC.